This T cell receptor (beta chain) was sequenced for a study of cytomegalovirus exposure and HLA in healthy donors. This clone has a single count. Its matching antigen is unknown. Study-wide points: A later analysis reportedly found fewer N-insertions in an Asian-associated ancestry cluster than the roughly 680-donor mean. TCR beta chain V- and J-gene trimming was linked, in a later analysis, to a missense variant in DCLRE1C. The study labeled 170 or so TCR beta chains cytomegalovirus-associated.

Both 60 Vbeta primers and 13 Jbeta primers went into the PCR. Profiling relied on immunoSEQ multiplex PCR, and the TCRdb table lists in-frame clones only, not all of them. This sample carries some 150,000 clones, approximately 80% of them seen once, and the ten largest clones take roughly 10%. The V segment lost 5 bases and the J segment 4 bases; nucleotides outside the gene matches: 11. The CDR3 consists of 16 residues. The V gene's germline CDR1 is SGHTA and CDR2 FQGNSA. The sequence was collected from a man aged 18 to 30 in good health and CMV-seropositive. The V gene is TRBV7-2, the J gene TRBJ2-7, with 10 bases aligning to TRBD2. Sequencing was carried out using PBMCs. Written as DNA, the CDR3 is TGTGCCAGCAGCCCCTCGCCGGGGACTAGCGTGTACGAGCAGTACTTC. Residues: CASSPSPGTSVYEQYF. The whole variable domain, filled in from reference TRBV7-2 and TRBJ2-7, reads GAGVSQSPSNKVTEKGKDVELRCDPISGHTALYWYRQSLGQGLEFLIYFQGNSAPDKSGLPSDRFSAERTGGSVSTLTIQRTQQEDSAVYLCASSPSPGTSVYEQYFGPGTRLTVT.